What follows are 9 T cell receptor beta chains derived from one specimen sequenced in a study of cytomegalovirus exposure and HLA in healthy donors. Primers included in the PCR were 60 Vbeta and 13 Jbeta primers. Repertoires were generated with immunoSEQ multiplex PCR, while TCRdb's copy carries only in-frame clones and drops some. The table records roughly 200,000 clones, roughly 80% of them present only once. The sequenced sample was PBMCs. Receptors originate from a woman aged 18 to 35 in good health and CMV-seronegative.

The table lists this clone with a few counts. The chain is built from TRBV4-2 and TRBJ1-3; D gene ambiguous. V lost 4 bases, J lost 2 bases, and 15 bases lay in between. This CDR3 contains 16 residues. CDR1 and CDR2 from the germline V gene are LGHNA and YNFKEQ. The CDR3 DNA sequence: TGTGCCAGCAGCCCTAAGATGAGAGAGGCTGGAAACACCATATATTTT. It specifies CASSPKMREAGNTIYF.

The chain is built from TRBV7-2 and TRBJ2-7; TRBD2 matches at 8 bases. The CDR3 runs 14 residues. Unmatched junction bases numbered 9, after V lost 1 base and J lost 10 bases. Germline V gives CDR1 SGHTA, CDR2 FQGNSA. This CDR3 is CASSLEAGARKQYV. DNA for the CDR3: TGTGCCAGCAGCTTAGAAGCGGGAGCTCGGAAACAGTACGTC.

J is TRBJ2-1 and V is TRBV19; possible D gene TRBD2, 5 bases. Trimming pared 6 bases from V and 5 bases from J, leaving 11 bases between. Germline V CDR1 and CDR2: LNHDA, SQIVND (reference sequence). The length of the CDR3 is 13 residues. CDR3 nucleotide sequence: TGTGCCAGTAGCGGGGTTGCCCACAATGAGCAGTTCTTC. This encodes CASSGVAHNEQFF.

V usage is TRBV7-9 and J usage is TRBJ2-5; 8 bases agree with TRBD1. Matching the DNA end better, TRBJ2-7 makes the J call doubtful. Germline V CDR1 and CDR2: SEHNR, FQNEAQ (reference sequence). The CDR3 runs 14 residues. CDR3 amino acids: CASSLTGTGYEQYF. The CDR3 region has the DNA TGTGCCAGCAGCTTAACCGGGACAGGCTACGAGCAGTACTTC.

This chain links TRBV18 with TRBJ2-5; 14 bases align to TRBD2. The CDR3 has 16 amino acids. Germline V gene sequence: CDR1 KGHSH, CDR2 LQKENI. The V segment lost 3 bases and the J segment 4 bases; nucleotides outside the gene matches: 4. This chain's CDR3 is CASSPTGLAGGETQYF. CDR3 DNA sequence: TGTGCCAGCTCACCTACTGGACTAGCGGGAGGAGAGACCCAGTACTTC.

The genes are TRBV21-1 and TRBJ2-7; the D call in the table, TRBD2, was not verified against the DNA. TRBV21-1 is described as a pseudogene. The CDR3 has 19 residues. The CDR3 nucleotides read TGTGCCAGCAGCAAAAGCCATGGGGACGGGACTAGCGGGATCTACGAGCAGTACGTC. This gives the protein CASSKSHGDGTSGIYEQYV.

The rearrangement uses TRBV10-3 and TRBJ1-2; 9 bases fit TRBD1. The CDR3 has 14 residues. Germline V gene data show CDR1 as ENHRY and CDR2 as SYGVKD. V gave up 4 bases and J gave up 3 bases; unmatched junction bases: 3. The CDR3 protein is CAISATGGDYGYTF. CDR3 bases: TGTGCCATCAGTGCAACAGGGGGCGACTATGGCTACACCTTC.

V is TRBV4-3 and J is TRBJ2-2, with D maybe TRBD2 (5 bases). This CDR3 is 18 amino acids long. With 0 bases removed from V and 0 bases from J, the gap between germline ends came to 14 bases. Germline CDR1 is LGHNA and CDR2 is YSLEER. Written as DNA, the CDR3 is TGCGCCAGCAGCCAAGAATTCCATGGGCGGGCGAACACCGGGGAGCTGTTTTTT. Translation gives CASSQEFHGRANTGELFF.

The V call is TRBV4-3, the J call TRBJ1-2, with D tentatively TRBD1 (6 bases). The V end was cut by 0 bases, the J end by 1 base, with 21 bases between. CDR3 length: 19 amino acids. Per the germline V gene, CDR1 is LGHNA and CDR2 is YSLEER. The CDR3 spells CASSQDSRQEQGNNYGYTF. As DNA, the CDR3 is TGCGCCAGCAGCCAAGATAGCCGACAGGAACAGGGTAATAACTATGGCTACACCTTC.